The clone carrying this T cell receptor (beta chain) has more than one count but fewer than ten. Its antigen remains unknown. J lost 4 bases, V lost 0 bases, and 5 bases had no gene match. This CDR3 contains 15 residues. Germline V gene lookup returns CDR1 MGHRA and CDR2 YSYEKL. The data are from a study of human T cells and chemical hapten exposure. Study-level results: Alopecia in the donors means their immune response may deviate from healthy people's.

The library gave individual cDNA molecules unique molecular identifiers. TCRdb re-derived calls from the RACE reads in MiXCR, one entry per CDR3 protein. The table shows roughly 260,000 distinct CDR3 sequences, with around 9.3% occurring only once. The sample's time point: pre-sensitization, week 0. The treatment here: therapeutic diphenylcyclopropenone sensitization with weekly scalp DPC. This specimen was whole blood, taken in connection with sensitization to the hapten diphenylcyclopropenone (DPC). The sequence derives from a middle-aged woman with alopecia areata. Some clones in this sample may be carry-over from other donors' samples. V is TRBV4-1 and J is TRBJ1-2, with 7 bases identical to TRBD1. The CDR3 protein is CASSQERGLGYGYTF. The CDR3 DNA follows: TGCGCCAGCAGCCAAGAGAGGGGGCTAGGCTATGGCTACACCTTC.